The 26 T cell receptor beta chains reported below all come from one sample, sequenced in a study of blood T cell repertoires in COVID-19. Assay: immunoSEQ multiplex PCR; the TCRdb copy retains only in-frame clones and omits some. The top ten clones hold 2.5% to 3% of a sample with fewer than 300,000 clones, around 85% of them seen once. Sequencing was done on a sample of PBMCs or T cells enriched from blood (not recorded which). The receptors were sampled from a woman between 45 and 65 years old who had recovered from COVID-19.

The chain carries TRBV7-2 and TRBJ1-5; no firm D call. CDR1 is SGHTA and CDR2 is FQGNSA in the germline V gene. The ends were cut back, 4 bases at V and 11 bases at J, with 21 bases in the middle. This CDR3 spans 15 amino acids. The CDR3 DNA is TGTGCCAGCAGCTCCGGCGGGGTAGTGCGAGGGTCCCAGCATTTT. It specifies CASSSGGVVRGSQHF.

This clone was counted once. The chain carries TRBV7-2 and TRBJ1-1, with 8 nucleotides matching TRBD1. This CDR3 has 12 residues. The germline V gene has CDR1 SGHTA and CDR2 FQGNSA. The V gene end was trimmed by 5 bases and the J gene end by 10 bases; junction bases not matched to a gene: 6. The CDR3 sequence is CASSLRGLTAFF. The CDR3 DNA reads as TGTGCCAGCAGCCTCAGGGGGCTTACAGCTTTCTTT.

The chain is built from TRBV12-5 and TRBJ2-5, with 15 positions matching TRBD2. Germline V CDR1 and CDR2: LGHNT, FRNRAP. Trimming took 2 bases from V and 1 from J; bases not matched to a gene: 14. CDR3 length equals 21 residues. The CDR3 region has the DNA TGTGCTAGTGGTTTGACTCGCCTCAGGGGACTAGCGGGAGGCGTCCAAGAGACCCAGTACTTC. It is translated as CASGLTRLRGLAGGVQETQYF. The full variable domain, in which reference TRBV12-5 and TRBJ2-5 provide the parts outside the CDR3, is DARVTQTPRHKVTEMGQEVTMRCQPILGHNTVFWYRQTMMQGLELLAYFRNRAPLDDSGMPKDRFSAEMPDATLATLKIQPSEPRDSAVYFCASGLTRLRGLAGGVQETQYFGPGTRLLVL.

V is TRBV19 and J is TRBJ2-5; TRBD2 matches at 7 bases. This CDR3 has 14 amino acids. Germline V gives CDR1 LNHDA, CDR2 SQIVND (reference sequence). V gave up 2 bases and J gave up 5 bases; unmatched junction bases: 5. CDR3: CASSIRAGEETQYF. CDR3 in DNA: TGTGCCAGTAGTATACGGGCGGGGGAGGAGACCCAGTACTTC.

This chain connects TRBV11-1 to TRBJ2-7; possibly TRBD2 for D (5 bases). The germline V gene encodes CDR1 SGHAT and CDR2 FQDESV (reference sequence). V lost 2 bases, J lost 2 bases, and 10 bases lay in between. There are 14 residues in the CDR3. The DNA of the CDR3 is TGTGCCAGCAGCTTAATCGGTAGCGCCTACGAGCAGTACTTC. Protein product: CASSLIGSAYEQYF. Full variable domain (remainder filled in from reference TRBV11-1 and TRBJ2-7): EAEVAQSPRYKITEKSQAVAFWCDPISGHATLYWYRQILGQGPELLVQFQDESVVDDSQLPKDRFSAERLKGVDSTLKIQPAELGDSAMYLCASSLIGSAYEQYFGPGTRLTVT.

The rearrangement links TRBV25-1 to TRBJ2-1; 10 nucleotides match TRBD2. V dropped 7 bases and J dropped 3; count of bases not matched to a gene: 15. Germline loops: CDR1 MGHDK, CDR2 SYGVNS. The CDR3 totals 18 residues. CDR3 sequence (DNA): TGTGCCAGCACCAATTCCCCCGGGACTAGCGCAGTCTACAATGAGCAGTTCTTC. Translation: CASTNSPGTSAVYNEQFF.

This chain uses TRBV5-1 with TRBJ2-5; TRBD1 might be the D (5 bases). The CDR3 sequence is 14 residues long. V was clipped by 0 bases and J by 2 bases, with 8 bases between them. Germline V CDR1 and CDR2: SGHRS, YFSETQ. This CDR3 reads CASSLVQAQETQYF. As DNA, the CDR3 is TGCGCCAGCAGCTTGGTACAGGCACAAGAGACCCAGTACTTC.

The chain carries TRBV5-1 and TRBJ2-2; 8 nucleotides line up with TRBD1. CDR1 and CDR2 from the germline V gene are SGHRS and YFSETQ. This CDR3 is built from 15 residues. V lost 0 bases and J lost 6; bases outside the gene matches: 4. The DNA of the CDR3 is TGCGCCAGCAGCTTGGTTGAGACAGGGGCCGGGGAGCTGTTTTTT. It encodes CASSLVETGAGELFF.

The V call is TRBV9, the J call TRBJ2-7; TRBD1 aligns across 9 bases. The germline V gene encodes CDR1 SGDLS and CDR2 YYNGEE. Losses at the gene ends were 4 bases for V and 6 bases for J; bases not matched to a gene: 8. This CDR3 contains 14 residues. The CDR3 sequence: CASSPRDRVTEQYF. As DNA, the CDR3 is TGTGCCAGCAGCCCACGGGACAGGGTTACCGAGCAGTACTTC.

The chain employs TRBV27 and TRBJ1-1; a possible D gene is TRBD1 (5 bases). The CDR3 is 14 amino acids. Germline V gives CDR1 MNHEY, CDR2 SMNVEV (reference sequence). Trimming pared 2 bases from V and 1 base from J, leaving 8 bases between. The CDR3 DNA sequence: TGTGCCAGCAGTTTAACGACAGCGAACACTGAAGCTTTCTTT. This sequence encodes CASSLTTANTEAFF.

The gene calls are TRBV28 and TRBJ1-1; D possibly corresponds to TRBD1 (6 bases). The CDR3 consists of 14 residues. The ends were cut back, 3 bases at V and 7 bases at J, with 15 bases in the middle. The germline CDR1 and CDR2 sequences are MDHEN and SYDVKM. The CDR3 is CASSFSLQGNEAFF. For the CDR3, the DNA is TGTGCCAGCAGTTTCTCTCTACAGGGTAATGAAGCTTTCTTT.

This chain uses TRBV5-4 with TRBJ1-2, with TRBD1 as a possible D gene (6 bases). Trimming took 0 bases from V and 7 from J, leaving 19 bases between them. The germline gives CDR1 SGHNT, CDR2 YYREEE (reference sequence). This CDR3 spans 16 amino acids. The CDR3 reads CASSLDRGQLLGGYTF. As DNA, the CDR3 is TGTGCCAGCAGCTTGGATAGGGGACAACTATTGGGTGGCTACACCTTC.

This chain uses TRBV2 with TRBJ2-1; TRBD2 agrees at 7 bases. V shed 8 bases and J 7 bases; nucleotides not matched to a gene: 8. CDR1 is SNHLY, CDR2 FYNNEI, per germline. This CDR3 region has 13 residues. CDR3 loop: CASSLLALNEQFF. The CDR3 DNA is TGTGCCAGCTCCCTACTAGCGCTGAATGAGCAGTTCTTC.

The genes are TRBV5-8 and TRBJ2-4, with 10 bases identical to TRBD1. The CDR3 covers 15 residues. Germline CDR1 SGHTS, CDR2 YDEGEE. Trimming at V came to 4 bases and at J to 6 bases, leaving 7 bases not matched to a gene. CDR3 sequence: CASSHRTGGINIQYF. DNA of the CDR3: TGTGCCAGCAGCCATCGGACAGGGGGAATAAACATTCAGTACTTC.

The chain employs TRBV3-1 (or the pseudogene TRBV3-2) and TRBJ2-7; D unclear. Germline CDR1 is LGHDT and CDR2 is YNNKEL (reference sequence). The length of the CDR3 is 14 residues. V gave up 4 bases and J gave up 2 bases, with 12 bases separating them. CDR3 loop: CASSPMSLPYEQYF. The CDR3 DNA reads TGTGCCAGCAGCCCCATGAGCCTTCCCTACGAGCAGTACTTC.

The CDR3 loop is CASSEQTVHAGGNTIYF. For the CDR3, the DNA is TGTGCCAGCAGTGAACAGACAGTCCATGCAGGTGGAAACACCATATATTTT. This chain links TRBV6-1 with TRBJ1-3; D possibly corresponds to TRBD1 (5 bases). The CDR3 runs to 17 residues. Germline V gene data show CDR1 as MNHNS and CDR2 as SASEGT. Trimming removed 2 bases from V and 3 bases from J, with 17 bases in between.

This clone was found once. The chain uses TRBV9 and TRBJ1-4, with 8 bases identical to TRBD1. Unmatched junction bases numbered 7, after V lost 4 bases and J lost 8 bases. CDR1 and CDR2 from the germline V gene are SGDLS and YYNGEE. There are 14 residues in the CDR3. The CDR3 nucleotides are TGTGCCAGCAGCTACGGACAGGGAGGGGAAAAACTGTTTTTT. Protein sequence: CASSYGQGGEKLFF.

The DNA of the CDR3 is TGTGCCAGTAGCGGAGGTCCCCCGGCGAATCAGCCCCAGCATTTT. Translation gives CASSGGPPANQPQHF. This chain joins TRBV19 and TRBJ1-5; unclear D gene. The CDR3 has 15 amino acids. Germline V lookup: CDR1 LNHDA, CDR2 SQIVND (reference sequence). V was shortened by 6 bases and J by 4 bases, with 16 bases between the two germline ends.

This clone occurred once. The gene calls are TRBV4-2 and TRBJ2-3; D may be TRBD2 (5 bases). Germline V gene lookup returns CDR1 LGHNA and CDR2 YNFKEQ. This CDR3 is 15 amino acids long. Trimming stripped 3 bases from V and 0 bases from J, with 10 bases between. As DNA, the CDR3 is TGTGCCAGCAGCCACGGGGATCCTAGCACAGATACGCAGTATTTT. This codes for CASSHGDPSTDTQYF.

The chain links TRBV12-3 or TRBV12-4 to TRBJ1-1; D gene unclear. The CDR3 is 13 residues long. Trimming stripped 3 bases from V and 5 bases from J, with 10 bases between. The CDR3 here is CASSFVTGTEAFF. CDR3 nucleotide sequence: TGTGCCAGCAGTTTCGTTACGGGTACTGAAGCTTTCTTT.

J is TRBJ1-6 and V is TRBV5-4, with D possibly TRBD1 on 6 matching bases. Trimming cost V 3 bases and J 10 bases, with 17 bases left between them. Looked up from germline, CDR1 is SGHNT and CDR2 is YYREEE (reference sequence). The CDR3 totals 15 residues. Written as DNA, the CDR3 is TGTGCCAGCAGCTCATTACAGGGTTCCGGATCACCCCTCCACTTT. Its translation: CASSSLQGSGSPLHF.

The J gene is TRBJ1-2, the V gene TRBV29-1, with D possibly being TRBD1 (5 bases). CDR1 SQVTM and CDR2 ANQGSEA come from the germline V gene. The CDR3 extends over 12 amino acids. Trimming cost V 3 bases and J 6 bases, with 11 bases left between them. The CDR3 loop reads CSVEFRAHGYTF. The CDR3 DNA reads TGCAGCGTTGAGTTCAGGGCCCATGGCTACACCTTC.

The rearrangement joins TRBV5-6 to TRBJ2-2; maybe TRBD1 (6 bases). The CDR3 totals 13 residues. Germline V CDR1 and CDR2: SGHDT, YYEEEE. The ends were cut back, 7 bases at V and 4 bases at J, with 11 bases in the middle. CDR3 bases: TGTGCCAGCGGGCAGGGGCCCACCGGGGAGCTGTTTTTT. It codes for CASGQGPTGELFF. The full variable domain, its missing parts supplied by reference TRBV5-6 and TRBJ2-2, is DAGVTQSPTHLIKTRGQQVTLRCSPKSGHDTVSWYQQALGQGPQFIFQYYEEEERQRGNFPDRFSGHQFPNYSSELNVNALLLGDSALYLCASGQGPTGELFFGEGSRLTVL.

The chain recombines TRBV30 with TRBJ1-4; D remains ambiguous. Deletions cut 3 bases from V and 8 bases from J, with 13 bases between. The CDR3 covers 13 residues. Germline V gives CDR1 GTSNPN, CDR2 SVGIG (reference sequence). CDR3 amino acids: CAWRRPPGEKLFF. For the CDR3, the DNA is TGTGCCTGGAGAAGACCTCCGGGGGAAAAACTGTTTTTT.

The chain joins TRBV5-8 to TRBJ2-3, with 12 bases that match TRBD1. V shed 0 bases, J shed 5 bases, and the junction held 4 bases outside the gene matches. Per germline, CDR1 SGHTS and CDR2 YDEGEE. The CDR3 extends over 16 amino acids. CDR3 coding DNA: TGTGCCAGCAGCTTGGGGGACAGGGGGCTAAGAGATACGCAGTATTTT. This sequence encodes CASSLGDRGLRDTQYF. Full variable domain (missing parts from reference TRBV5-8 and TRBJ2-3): EAGVTQSPTHLIKTRGQQATLRCSPISGHTSVYWYQQALGLGLQFLLWYDEGEERNRGNFPPRFSGRQFPNYSSELNVNALELEDSALYLCASSLGDRGLRDTQYFGPGTRLTVL.

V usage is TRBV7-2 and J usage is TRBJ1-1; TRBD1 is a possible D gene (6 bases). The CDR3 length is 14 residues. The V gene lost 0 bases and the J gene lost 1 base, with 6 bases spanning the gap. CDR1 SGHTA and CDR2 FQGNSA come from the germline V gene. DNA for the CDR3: TGTGCCAGCAGCTTAGCGGGACAGAACACTGAAGCTTTCTTT. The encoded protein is CASSLAGQNTEAFF.